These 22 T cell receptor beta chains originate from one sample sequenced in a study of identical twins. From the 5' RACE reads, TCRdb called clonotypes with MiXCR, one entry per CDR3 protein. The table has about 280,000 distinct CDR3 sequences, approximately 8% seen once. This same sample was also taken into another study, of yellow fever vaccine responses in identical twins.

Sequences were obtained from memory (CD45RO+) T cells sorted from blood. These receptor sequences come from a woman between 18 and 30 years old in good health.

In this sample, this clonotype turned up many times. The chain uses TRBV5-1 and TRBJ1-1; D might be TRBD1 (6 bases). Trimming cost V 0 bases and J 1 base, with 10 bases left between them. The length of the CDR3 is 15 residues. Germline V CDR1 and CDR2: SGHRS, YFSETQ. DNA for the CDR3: TGCGCCAGCAGCTTGGTTGCCAGGGGGAACACTGAAGCTTTCTTT. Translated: CASSLVARGNTEAFF.

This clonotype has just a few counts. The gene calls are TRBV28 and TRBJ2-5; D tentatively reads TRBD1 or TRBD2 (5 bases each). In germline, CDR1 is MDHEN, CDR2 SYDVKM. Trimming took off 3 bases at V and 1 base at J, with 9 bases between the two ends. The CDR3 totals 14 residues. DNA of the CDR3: TGTGCCAGCAGTTTGGTCGGGACCCAAGAGACCCAGTACTTC. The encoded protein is CASSLVGTQETQYF.

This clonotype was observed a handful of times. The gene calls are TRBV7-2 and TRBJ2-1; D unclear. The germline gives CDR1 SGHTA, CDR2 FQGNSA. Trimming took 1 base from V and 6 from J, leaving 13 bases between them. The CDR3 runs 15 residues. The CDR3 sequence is CASSLGPARGNEQFF. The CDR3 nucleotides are TGTGCCAGCAGCTTAGGGCCAGCCCGAGGCAATGAGCAGTTCTTC.

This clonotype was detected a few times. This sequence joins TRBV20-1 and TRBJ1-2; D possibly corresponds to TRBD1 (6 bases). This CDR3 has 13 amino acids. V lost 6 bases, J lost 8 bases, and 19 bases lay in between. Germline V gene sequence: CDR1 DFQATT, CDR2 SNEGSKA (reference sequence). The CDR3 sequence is CSAKTNRAGGYTF. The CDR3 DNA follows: TGCAGTGCAAAAACTAACAGGGCGGGCGGCTACACCTTC.

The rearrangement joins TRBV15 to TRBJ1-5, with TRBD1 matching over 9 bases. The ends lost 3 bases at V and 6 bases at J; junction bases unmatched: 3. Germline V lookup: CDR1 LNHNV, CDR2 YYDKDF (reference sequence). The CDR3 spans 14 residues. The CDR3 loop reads CATSSPTGGQPQHF. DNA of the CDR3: TGTGCCACCAGCAGCCCGACAGGGGGTCAGCCCCAGCATTTT. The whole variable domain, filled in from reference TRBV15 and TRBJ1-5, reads DAMVIQNPRYQVTQFGKPVTLSCSQTLNHNVMYWYQQKSSQAPKLLFHYYDKDFNNEADTPDNFQSRRPNTSFCFLDIRSPGLGDTAMYLCATSSPTGGQPQHFGDGTRLSIL.

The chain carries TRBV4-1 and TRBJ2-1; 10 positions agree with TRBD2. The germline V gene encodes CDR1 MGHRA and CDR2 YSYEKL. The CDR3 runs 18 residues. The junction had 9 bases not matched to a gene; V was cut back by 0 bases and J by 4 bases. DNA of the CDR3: TGCGCCAGCAGCCAAGAGCAGCACCTAGCGGGGGATTACAATGAGCAGTTCTTC. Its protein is CASSQEQHLAGDYNEQFF.

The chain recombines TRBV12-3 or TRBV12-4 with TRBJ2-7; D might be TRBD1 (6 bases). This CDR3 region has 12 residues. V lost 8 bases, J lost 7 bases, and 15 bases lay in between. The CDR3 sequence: CASDKYGTEQYF. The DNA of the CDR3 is TGTGCCAGCGACAAATATGGGACAGAGCAGTACTTC.

CDR3 sequence reads: CASRLGENEQFF. In nucleotides, the CDR3 is TGTGCCAGCAGACTAGGGGAAAATGAGCAGTTCTTC. The chain joins TRBV2 to TRBJ2-1; possibly TRBD1 or TRBD2 for D (5 bases each). V was cut by 6 bases and J by 7 bases, with 10 bases left in between. Germline V CDR1 and CDR2: SNHLY, FYNNEI. This CDR3 region has 12 residues.

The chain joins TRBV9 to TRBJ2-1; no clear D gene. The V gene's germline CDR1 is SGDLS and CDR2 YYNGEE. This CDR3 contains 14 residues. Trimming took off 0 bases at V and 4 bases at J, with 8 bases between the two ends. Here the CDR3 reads CASSVVGIYNEQFF. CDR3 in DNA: TGTGCCAGCAGCGTAGTTGGCATATACAATGAGCAGTTCTTC.

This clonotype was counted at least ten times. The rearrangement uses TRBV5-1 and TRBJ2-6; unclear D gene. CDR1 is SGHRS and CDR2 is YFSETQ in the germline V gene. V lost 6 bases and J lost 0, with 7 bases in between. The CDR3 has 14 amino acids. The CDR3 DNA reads TGCGCCAGCACCCCCGACTCTGGGGCCAACGTCCTGACTTTC. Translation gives CASTPDSGANVLTF.

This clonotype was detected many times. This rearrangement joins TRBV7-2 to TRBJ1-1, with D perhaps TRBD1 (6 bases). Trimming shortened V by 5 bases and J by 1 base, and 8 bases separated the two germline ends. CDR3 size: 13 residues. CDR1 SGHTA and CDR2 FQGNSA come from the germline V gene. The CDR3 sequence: CASSRTANTEAFF. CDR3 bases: TGTGCCAGCAGCCGGACAGCGAACACTGAAGCTTTCTTT.

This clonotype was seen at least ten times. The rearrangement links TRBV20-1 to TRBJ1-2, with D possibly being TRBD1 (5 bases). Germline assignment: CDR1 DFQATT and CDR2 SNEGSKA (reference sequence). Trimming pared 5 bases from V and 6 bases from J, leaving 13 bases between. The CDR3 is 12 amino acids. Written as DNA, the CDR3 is TGCAGTGCTCAACAGGTCCGGGATGGCTACACCTTC. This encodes CSAQQVRDGYTF.

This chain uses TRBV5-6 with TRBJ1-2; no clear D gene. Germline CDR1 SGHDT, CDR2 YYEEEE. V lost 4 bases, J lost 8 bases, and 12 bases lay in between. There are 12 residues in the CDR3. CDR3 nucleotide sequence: TGTGCCAGCAGCCCCGGGTTGCGCGGCTACACCTTC. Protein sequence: CASSPGLRGYTF.

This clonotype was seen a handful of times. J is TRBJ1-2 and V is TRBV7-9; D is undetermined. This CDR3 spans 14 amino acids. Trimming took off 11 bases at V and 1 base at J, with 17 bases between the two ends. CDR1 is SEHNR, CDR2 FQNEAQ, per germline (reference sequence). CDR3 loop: CAHPKGSSNYGYTF. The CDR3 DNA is TGTGCCCACCCGAAGGGCAGCAGTAACTATGGCTACACCTTC.

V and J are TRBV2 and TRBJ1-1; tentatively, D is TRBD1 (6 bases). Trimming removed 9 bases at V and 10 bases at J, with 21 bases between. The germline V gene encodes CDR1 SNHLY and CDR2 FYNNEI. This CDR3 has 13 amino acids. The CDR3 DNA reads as TGTGCCAGGACCACGGGGGGCGCTTTGTCAGCTTTCTTT. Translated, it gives CARTTGGALSAFF.

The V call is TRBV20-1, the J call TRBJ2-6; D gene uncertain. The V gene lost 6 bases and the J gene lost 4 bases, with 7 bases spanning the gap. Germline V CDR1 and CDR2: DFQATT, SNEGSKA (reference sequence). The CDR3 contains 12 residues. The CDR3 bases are TGCAGTGCGAACTTCGGGGCCAACGTCCTGACTTTC. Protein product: CSANFGANVLTF.

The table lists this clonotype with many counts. The CDR3 loop reads CASSQDNSGPKGETQYF. Here the CDR3 DNA reads TGTGCCAGCAGCCAAGATAACAGTGGGCCTAAGGGGGAGACCCAGTACTTC. The rearrangement links TRBV4-2 to TRBJ2-5, with D maybe TRBD1 (5 bases). CDR1 LGHNA and CDR2 YNFKEQ come from the germline V gene. Trimming stripped 0 bases from V and 5 bases from J, with 19 bases between. CDR3 size: 17 residues.

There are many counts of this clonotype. CDR3 sequence (DNA): TGTGCCAGCAGCCCCTCGGGGGGGGCAGAGACCCAGTACTTC. This translates into CASSPSGGAETQYF. The V call is TRBV3-1, the J call TRBJ2-5; 8 bases align to TRBD2. Germline V gene sequence: CDR1 LGHDT, CDR2 YNNKEL (reference sequence). The V segment lost 4 bases and the J segment 4 bases; nucleotides outside the gene matches: 5. The CDR3 has 14 residues.

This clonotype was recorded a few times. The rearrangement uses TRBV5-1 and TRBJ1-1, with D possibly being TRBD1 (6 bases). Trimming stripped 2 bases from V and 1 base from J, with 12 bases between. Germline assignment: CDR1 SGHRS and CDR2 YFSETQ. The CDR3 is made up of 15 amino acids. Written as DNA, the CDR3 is TGCGCCAGCAGCTTCCCTAAGGGGGAGAACACTGAAGCTTTCTTT. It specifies CASSFPKGENTEAFF.

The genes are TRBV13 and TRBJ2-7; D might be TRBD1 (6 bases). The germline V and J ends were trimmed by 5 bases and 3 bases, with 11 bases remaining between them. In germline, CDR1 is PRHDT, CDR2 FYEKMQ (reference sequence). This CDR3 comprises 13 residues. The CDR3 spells CASSIGTNYEQYF. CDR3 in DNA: TGTGCCAGCAGCATCGGGACAAACTACGAGCAGTACTTC.

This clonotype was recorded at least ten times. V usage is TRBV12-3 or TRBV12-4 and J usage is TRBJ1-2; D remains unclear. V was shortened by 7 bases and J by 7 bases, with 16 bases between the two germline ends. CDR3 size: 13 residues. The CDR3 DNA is TGTGCCAGCACCCAGGACCTTACGGGTGGCTACACCTTC. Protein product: CASTQDLTGGYTF.

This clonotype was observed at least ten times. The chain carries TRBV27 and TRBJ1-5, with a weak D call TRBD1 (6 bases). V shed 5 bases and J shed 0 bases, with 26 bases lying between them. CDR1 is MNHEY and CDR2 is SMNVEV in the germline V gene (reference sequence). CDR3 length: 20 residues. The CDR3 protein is CASSPTDPRVGGYSNQPQHF. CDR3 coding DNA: TGTGCCAGCAGTCCCACCGACCCCAGGGTAGGGGGTTATAGCAATCAGCCCCAGCATTTT.